These 26 T cell receptor beta chains originate from one sample sequenced in a study of OX40 agonist ivuxolimab in advanced cancers. This table comes from immunoSEQ multiplex PCR, and its TCRdb copy is limited to in-frame clones, with some not included. Of approximately 57,000 clones listed, about 83% are singletons. The specimen comprised CD4+ or CD8+ T cells sorted from blood, sampled in a trial of the OX40 agonist ivuxolimab. The receptors were sampled from an adult with an advanced solid tumor such as melanoma, head and neck, liver or kidney cancer.

The V call is TRBV11-2, the J call TRBJ1-1; a possible D gene is TRBD1 (5 bases). V was shortened by 8 bases and J by 4 bases, with 14 bases between the two germline ends. The CDR3 is 13 amino acids. Germline values: CDR1 SGHAT, CDR2 FQNNGV. The CDR3 sequence is CASARGGSTEAFF. DNA of the CDR3: TGTGCCAGCGCCCGCGGGGGGAGCACTGAAGCTTTCTTT.

The chain is built from TRBV27 and TRBJ1-2; tentative D call: TRBD1 (6 bases). Trimming removed 8 bases from V and 9 bases from J, with 16 bases in between. The CDR3 has 12 amino acids. The germline CDR1 and CDR2 sequences are MNHEY and SMNVEV (reference sequence). The CDR3, as DNA: TGTGCCAGCGGATCGTACAGGGTGAGCTACACCTTC. This sequence encodes CASGSYRVSYTF.

The chain has TRBV6-1 and TRBJ2-1; 7 positions match TRBD1. Germline-derived CDR1 and CDR2 are MNHNS and SASEGT. After removal of 9 bases from V and 4 bases from J, the junction contained 3 bases not matched to a gene. The CDR3 covers 12 residues. The CDR3 nucleotides are TGTGCCAGTTCGACAGGGTACAATGAGCAGTTCTTC. As protein: CASSTGYNEQFF.

In its sample, this clone was seen a few times. The J gene is TRBJ2-3, the V gene TRBV11-3; 15 bases are shared with TRBD2. Germline V gives CDR1 SGHNT, CDR2 YENEEA. V shed 5 bases, J shed 3 bases, and the junction held 3 bases outside the gene matches. The CDR3 sequence is 16 residues long. This CDR3 is CASSRGTSGRTDTQYF. The CDR3 DNA is TGTGCCAGCAGCCGCGGGACTAGCGGGAGGACAGATACGCAGTATTTT.

The chain is built from TRBV4-2 and TRBJ2-2; D perhaps matches TRBD1 (6 bases). V lost 0 bases, J lost 8 bases, and 13 bases lay in between. Germline lookup yields CDR1 LGHNA and CDR2 YNFKEQ. This CDR3 is 15 amino acids long. This CDR3 is CASSQEARGSGELFF. CDR3 bases: TGTGCCAGCAGCCAAGAGGCTAGGGGGTCTGGGGAGCTGTTTTTT.

V usage is TRBV5-1 and J usage is TRBJ2-3; the match to TRBD2 covers 9 bases. The CDR3 has 16 residues. Unmatched junction bases numbered 5, after V lost 1 base and J lost 2 bases. Germline CDR1 is SGHRS and CDR2 is YFSETQ. The CDR3 is CASSLRVAGVTDTQYF. DNA for the CDR3: TGCGCCAGCAGCTTGAGGGTAGCGGGAGTCACAGATACGCAGTATTTT.

This clone is labeled medium-sized (0.01 to 0.1%). This chain uses TRBV11-2 with TRBJ2-2; D not resolved. Trimming cost V 2 bases and J 1 base, with 5 bases left between them. Germline V gene data show CDR1 as SGHAT and CDR2 as FQNNGV. CDR3 length equals 14 residues. The CDR3 sequence: CASSLMGNTGELFF. CDR3 DNA: TGTGCCAGCAGCTTAATGGGGAACACCGGGGAGCTGTTTTTT.

V is TRBV10-1 and J is TRBJ1-2; D perhaps matches TRBD1 (5 bases). The germline V gene has CDR1 WNHNN and CDR2 SYGVQD (reference sequence). Deletions cut 6 bases from V and 8 bases from J, with 16 bases between. The CDR3 is 13 residues long. CDR3 residues: CASSDRDVVGYTF. Here the CDR3 DNA reads TGCGCCAGCAGCGACCGGGACGTGGTCGGCTACACCTTC.

V and J are TRBV5-8 and TRBJ1-2, with TRBD1 matching 11 bases. Germline V gene lookup returns CDR1 SGHTS and CDR2 YDEGEE. The CDR3 runs 18 residues. J lost 0 bases, V lost 0 bases, and 7 bases had no gene match. CDR3: CASSLALGQGATNYGYTF. The CDR3 nucleotides read TGTGCCAGCAGCTTGGCCCTAGGACAGGGGGCAACTAACTATGGCTACACCTTC. Looking up the rest from reference TRBV5-8 and TRBJ1-2 gives the full variable domain: EAGVTQSPTHLIKTRGQQATLRCSPISGHTSVYWYQQALGLGLQFLLWYDEGEERNRGNFPPRFSGRQFPNYSSELNVNALELEDSALYLCASSLALGQGATNYGYTFGSGTRLTVV.

This clone is a singleton in its sample. The chain has TRBV5-1 and TRBJ2-3; 7 nucleotides align to TRBD1. The CDR3 consists of 15 residues. The germline V gene encodes CDR1 SGHRS and CDR2 YFSETQ. Trimming at V came to 3 bases and at J to 6 bases, leaving 10 bases not matched to a gene. For the CDR3, the DNA is TGCGCCAGCAGCTCGTCGACAGGGCCTGGGGATACGCAGTATTTT. It is translated as CASSSSTGPGDTQYF.

The table lists this clone with a count of one. V gene TRBV15 combines with J gene TRBJ2-7; D is possibly TRBD2 (7 bases). Germline assignment: CDR1 LNHNV and CDR2 YYDKDF (reference sequence). V lost 4 bases and J lost 6, with 22 bases in between. The CDR3 loop spans 16 amino acids. CDR3 in DNA: TGTGCCACCAGCATAGGGAGGGGGAGTCTTCTCCCCGAGCAGTACTTC. It encodes CATSIGRGSLLPEQYF. Full variable domain (missing parts from reference TRBV15 and TRBJ2-7): DAMVIQNPRYQVTQFGKPVTLSCSQTLNHNVMYWYQQKSSQAPKLLFHYYDKDFNNEADTPDNFQSRRPNTSFCFLDIRSPGLGDTAMYLCATSIGRGSLLPEQYFGPGTRLTVT.

The rearrangement links TRBV7-9 to TRBJ2-1; D possibly corresponds to TRBD2 (6 bases). Per germline, CDR1 SEHNR and CDR2 FQNEAQ (reference sequence). The CDR3 runs to 14 residues. Trimming cost V 2 bases and J 6 bases, with 11 bases left between them. The CDR3 DNA sequence: TGTGCCAGCAGCTTAACGGGAGTAGGCAATGAGCAGTTCTTC. This sequence encodes CASSLTGVGNEQFF. The whole variable domain, filled in from reference TRBV7-9 and TRBJ2-1, reads DTGVSQNPRHKITKRGQNVTFRCDPISEHNRLYWYRQTLGQGPEFLTYFQNEAQLEKSRLLSDRFSAERPKGSFSTLEIQRTEQGDSAMYLCASSLTGVGNEQFFGPGTRLTVL.

The rearrangement uses TRBV30 and TRBJ2-1; possible D gene TRBD2, 5 bases. Germline CDR1 reads GTSNPN; CDR2 reads SVGIG (reference sequence). The V end was cut by 4 bases, the J end by 10 bases, with 14 bases between. The CDR3 contains 12 residues. The CDR3, as DNA: TGTGCCTGGACCCCCCGGGATCGGGAGCAGTTCTTC. Protein: CAWTPRDREQFF. Supplemented by reference TRBV30 and TRBJ2-1, the full variable domain reads SQTIHQWPATLVQPVGSPLSLECTVEGTSNPNLYWYRQAAGRGLQLLFYSVGIGQISSEVPQNLSASRPQDRQFILSSKKLLLSDSGFYLCAWTPRDREQFFGPGTRLTVL.

The sample holds a few counts of this clone. The rearrangement joins TRBV19 to TRBJ1-2, with 9 bases that match TRBD1. The CDR3 runs to 12 residues. Trimming at V came to 7 bases and at J to 5 bases, leaving 2 bases not matched to a gene. CDR1 and CDR2 from the germline V gene are LNHDA and SQIVND (reference sequence). The CDR3 is CASTGQGYGYTF. The CDR3 region has the DNA TGTGCCAGTACCGGACAGGGGTATGGCTACACCTTC.

This clone was detected only a few times. This chain joins TRBV7-9 and TRBJ2-7; TRBD2 matches at 7 bases. The V gene's germline CDR1 is SEHNR and CDR2 FQNEAQ (reference sequence). The CDR3 length is 16 residues. Trimming at V came to 5 bases and at J to 7 bases, leaving 17 bases not matched to a gene. CDR3 bases: TGTGCCAGCAGCCCACCCGGGGGGACCGTGCTACGAGAGCAGTACTTC. It yields the protein CASSPPGGTVLREQYF. Drawing the rest from reference TRBV7-9 and TRBJ2-7, the complete variable domain is DTGVSQNPRHKITKRGQNVTFRCDPISEHNRLYWYRQTLGQGPEFLTYFQNEAQLEKSRLLSDRFSAERPKGSFSTLEIQRTEQGDSAMYLCASSPPGGTVLREQYFGPGTRLTVT.

The gene calls are TRBV7-9 and TRBJ1-4, with a possible D match to TRBD1 (6 bases). This CDR3 spans 13 amino acids. Germline CDR1 and CDR2: SEHNR and FQNEAQ (reference sequence). Trimming removed 5 bases from V and 7 bases from J, with 11 bases in between. The CDR3 coding sequence is TGTGCCAGCAGCCCGAGGACAGCTGAAAAACTGTTTTTT. Its translation is CASSPRTAEKLFF.

The table lists this clone with a count of one. The V gene is TRBV9, the J gene TRBJ2-5; D gene uncertain. Germline CDR1 is SGDLS and CDR2 is YYNGEE. V gave up 7 bases and J gave up 2 bases, with 12 bases separating them. The CDR3 is made up of 13 amino acids. The CDR3 loop is CASGAGQQETQYF. CDR3 sequence (DNA): TGTGCCAGCGGAGCAGGTCAGCAAGAGACCCAGTACTTC.

The CDR3 coding sequence is TGTGCCAGCAGCTTAGCTCACCTGAACACTGAAGCTTTCTTT. It is translated as CASSLAHLNTEAFF. The genes are TRBV7-9 and TRBJ1-1; D not certain. This CDR3 comprises 14 residues. Germline values: CDR1 SEHNR, CDR2 FQNEAQ (reference sequence). The V and J ends lost 0 bases and 0 bases respectively, with 5 bases between them.

The chain joins TRBV5-1 to TRBJ2-5; 8 bases agree with TRBD2. The V and J ends lost 2 bases and 5 bases, in that order; junction bases with no gene match: 11. Germline V gives CDR1 SGHRS, CDR2 YFSETQ. This CDR3 has 16 amino acids. CDR3 residues: CASSFSTGGLGETQYF. For the CDR3, the DNA is TGCGCCAGCAGCTTCTCGACGGGAGGGCTTGGTGAGACCCAGTACTTC.

The gene calls are TRBV5-8 and TRBJ2-3; 7 bases match TRBD2. The J segment lost 4 bases and the V segment lost 8 bases, leaving 16 bases of the junction unmatched. The CDR3 has 16 residues. Germline V lookup: CDR1 SGHTS, CDR2 YDEGEE. The CDR3 here is CASTAGNLADPDTQYF. The CDR3 nucleotides read TGTGCCAGTACCGCCGGGAATCTAGCGGACCCAGATACGCAGTATTTT.

The V gene is TRBV7-9, the J gene TRBJ1-4, with D hard to call. V was cut by 4 bases and J by 4 bases, with 13 bases left in between. The V gene's germline CDR1 is SEHNR and CDR2 FQNEAQ (reference sequence). The CDR3 consists of 15 residues. The CDR3 coding sequence is TGTGCCAGCAGCTCCGGACCGACCGATAATGAAAAACTGTTTTTT. Protein: CASSSGPTDNEKLFF.

DNA for the CDR3: TGTGCCAGTAGTCGGACCCACTCCTACGAGCAGTACTTC. It yields the protein CASSRTHSYEQYF. The chain is built from TRBV19 and TRBJ2-7; D unclear. Germline V gene sequence: CDR1 LNHDA, CDR2 SQIVND (reference sequence). This CDR3 region has 13 residues. V was shortened by 5 bases and J by 0 bases, with 8 bases between the two germline ends.

The rearrangement uses TRBV7-1 and TRBJ2-7; TRBD2 matches 8 bases. TRBV7-1 is sorted into the ORF group, with uncertain function. The V segment lost 5 bases and the J segment 2 bases; nucleotides outside the gene matches: 5. The CDR3 consists of 14 residues. The CDR3 sequence is CASSLIAGTYEQYF. CDR3 nucleotide sequence: TGTGCCAGCAGCCTAATAGCGGGGACCTACGAGCAGTACTTC.

V usage is TRBV6-1 and J usage is TRBJ1-2; unclear D gene. Germline assignment: CDR1 MNHNS and CDR2 SASEGT. Trimming removed 2 bases at V and 6 bases at J, with 13 bases between. The CDR3 spans 14 residues. Here the CDR3 DNA reads TGTGCCAGCAGTGAATGGGATCTGACTGATGGCTACACCTTC. This codes for CASSEWDLTDGYTF.

Many counts were recorded for this clone. The rearrangement uses TRBV6-6 and TRBJ2-5; no clear D gene. Deletions cut 6 bases from V and 2 bases from J, with 10 bases between. The CDR3 runs 13 residues. Germline assignment: CDR1 MNHNY and CDR2 SVGAGI (reference sequence). The CDR3 DNA follows: TGTGCCAGCAGAACTGACATGCAAGAGACCCAGTACTTC. Translation: CASRTDMQETQYF.

The rearrangement joins TRBV5-4 to TRBJ2-1, with a possible D match to TRBD2 (5 bases). The CDR3 has 14 amino acids. Trimming pared 4 bases from V and 4 bases from J, leaving 12 bases between. CDR1 and CDR2 from the germline V gene are SGHNT and YYREEE (reference sequence). CDR3: CASSHWTEYNEQFF. The CDR3, as DNA: TGTGCCAGCAGCCACTGGACTGAATACAATGAGCAGTTCTTC.